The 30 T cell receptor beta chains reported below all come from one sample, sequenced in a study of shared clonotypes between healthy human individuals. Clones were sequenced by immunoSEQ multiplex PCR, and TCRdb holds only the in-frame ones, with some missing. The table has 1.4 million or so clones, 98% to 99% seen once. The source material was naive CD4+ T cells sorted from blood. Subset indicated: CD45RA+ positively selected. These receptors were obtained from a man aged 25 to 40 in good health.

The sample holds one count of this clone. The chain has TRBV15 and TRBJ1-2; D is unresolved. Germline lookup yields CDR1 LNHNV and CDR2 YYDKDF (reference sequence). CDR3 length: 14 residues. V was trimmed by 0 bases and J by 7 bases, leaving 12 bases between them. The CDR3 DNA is TGTGCCACCAGCAGAGATGTGGGAGAGGGTGGCTACACCTTC. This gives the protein CATSRDVGEGGYTF.

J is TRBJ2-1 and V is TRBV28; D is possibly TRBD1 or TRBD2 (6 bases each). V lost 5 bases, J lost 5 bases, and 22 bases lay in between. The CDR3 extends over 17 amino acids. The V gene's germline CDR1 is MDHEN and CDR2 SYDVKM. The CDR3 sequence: CASSIFDGGGPHNEQFF. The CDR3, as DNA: TGTGCCAGCAGTATATTTGACGGGGGCGGGCCCCACAATGAGCAGTTCTTC.

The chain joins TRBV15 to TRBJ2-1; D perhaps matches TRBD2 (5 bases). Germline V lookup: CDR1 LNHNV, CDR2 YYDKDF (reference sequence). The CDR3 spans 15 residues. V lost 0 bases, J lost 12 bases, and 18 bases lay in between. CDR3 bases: TGTGCCACCAGCAGAGATGTCGGGGTGGAGTTCGGGCAGTTCTTC. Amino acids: CATSRDVGVEFGQFF.

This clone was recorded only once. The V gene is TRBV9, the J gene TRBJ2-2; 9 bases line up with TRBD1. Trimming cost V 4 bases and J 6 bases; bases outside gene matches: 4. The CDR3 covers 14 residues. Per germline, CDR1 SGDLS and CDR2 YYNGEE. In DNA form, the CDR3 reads TGTGCCAGCAGCCGGGACAGGGAGGCCGGGGAGCTGTTTTTT. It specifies CASSRDREAGELFF.

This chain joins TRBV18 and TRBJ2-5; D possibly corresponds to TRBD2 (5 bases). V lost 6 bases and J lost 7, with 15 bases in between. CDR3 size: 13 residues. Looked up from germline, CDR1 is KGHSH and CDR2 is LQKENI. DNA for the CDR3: TGTGCCAGCTCCGAGGGCAACAAGGGGACCCAGTACTTC. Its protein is CASSEGNKGTQYF.

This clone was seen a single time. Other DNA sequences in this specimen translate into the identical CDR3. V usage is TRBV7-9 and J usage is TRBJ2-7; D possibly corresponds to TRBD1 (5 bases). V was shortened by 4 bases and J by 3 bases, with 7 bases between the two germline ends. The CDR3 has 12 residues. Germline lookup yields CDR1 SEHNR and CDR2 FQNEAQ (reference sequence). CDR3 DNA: TGTGCCAGCAGCTGGGGCAGCTACGAGCAGTACTTC. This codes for CASSWGSYEQYF. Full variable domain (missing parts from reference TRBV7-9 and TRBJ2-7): DTGVSQNPRHKITKRGQNVTFRCDPISEHNRLYWYRQTLGQGPEFLTYFQNEAQLEKSRLLSDRFSAERPKGSFSTLEIQRTEQGDSAMYLCASSWGSYEQYFGPGTRLTVT.

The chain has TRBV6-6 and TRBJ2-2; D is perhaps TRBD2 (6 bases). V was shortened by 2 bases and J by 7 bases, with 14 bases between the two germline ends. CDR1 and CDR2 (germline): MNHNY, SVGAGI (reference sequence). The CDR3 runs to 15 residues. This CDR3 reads CASSYVQGLIGELFF. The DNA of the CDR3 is TGTGCCAGCAGTTACGTTCAGGGACTGATCGGGGAGCTGTTTTTT.

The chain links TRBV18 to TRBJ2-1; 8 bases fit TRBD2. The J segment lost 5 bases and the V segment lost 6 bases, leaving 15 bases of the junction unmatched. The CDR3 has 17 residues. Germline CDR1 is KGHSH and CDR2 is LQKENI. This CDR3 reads CASSLQGSGVYDNEQFF. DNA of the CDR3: TGTGCCAGCTCGCTCCAGGGTAGCGGGGTTTATGACAATGAGCAGTTCTTC.

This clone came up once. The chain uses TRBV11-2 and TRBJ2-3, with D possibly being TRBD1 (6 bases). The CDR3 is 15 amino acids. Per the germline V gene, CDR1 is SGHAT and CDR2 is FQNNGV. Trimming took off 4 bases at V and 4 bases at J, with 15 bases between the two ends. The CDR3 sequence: CASSSHYRVADTQYF. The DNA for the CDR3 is TGTGCCAGCAGCTCCCACTACAGGGTGGCAGATACGCAGTATTTT.

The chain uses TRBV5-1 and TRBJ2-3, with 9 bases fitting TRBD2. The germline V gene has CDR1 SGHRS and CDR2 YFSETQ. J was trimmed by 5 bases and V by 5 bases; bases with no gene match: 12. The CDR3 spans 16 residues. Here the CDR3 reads CASSRLAGGNGDTQYF. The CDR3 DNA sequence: TGCGCCAGCAGTAGGCTTGCGGGAGGGAACGGAGATACGCAGTATTTT.

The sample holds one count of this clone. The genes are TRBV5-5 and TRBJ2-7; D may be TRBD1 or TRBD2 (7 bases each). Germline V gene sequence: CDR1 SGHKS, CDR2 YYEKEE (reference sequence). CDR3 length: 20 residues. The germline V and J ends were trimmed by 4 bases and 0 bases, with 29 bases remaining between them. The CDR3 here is CASSSQDRSPSGKSSYEQYF. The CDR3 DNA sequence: TGTGCCAGCAGCAGCCAGGACAGGTCGCCTAGCGGCAAATCCTCCTACGAGCAGTACTTC.

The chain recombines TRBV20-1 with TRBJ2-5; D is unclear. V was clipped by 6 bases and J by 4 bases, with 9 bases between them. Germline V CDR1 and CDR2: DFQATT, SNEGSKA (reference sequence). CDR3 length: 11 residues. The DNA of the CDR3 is TGCAGTGCACGGTGGGCAGAGACCCAGTACTTC. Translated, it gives CSARWAETQYF.

The CDR3 reads CAIKDRGAYNEQFF. CDR3 sequence (DNA): TGCGCCATCAAAGACAGGGGCGCCTACAATGAGCAGTTCTTC. The chain uses TRBV5-1 and TRBJ2-1; 8 bases are a match to TRBD1. CDR3 length: 14 residues. The germline V gene encodes CDR1 SGHRS and CDR2 YFSETQ. Trimming took 9 bases from V and 2 from J; bases not matched to a gene: 7.

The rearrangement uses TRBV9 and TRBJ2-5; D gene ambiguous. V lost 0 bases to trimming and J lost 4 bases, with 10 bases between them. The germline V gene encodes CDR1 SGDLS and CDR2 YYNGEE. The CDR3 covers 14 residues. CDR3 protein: CASSVGPKGETQYF. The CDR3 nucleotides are TGTGCCAGCAGCGTAGGGCCCAAAGGAGAGACCCAGTACTTC. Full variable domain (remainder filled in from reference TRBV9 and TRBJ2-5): DSGVTQTPKHLITATGQRVTLRCSPRSGDLSVYWYQQSLDQGLQFLIQYYNGEERAKGNILERFSAQQFPDLHSELNLSSLELGDSALYFCASSVGPKGETQYFGPGTRLLVL.

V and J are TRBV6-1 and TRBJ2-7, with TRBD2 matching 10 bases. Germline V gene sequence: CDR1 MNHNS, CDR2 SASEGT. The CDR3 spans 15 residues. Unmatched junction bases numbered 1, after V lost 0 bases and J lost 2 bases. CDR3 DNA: TGTGCCAGCAGTGAAGCCGGGACTAGCGCCTACGAGCAGTACTTC. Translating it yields CASSEAGTSAYEQYF.

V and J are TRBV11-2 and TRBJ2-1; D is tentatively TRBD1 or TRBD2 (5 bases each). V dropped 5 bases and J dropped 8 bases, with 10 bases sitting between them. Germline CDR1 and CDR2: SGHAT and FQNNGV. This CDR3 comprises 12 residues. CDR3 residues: CASSRGADEQFF. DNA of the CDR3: TGTGCCAGCAGCCGAGGGGCGGATGAGCAGTTCTTC.

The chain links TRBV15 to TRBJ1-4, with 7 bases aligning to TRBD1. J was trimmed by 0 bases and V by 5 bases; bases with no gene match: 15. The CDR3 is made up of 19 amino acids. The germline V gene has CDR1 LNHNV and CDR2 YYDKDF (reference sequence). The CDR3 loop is CATSPWAGTVVSTNEKLFF. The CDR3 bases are TGTGCCACCAGCCCCTGGGCAGGGACAGTCGTCTCAACTAATGAAAAACTGTTTTTT.

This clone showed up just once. The CDR3 spells CASSYGTSGNYEQFF. CDR3 sequence (DNA): TGTGCCAGCAGTTACGGGACTAGCGGGAACTATGAGCAGTTCTTC. The rearrangement uses TRBV6-5 and TRBJ2-1; 13 bases are a match to TRBD2. The CDR3 contains 15 residues. Unmatched junction bases numbered 3, after V lost 2 bases and J lost 8 bases. Germline values: CDR1 MNHEY, CDR2 SVGAGI.

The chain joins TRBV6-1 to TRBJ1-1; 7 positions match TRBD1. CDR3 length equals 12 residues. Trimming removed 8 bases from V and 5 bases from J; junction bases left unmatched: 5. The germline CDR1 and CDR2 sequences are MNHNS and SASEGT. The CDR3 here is CASGLTGTEAFF. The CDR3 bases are TGTGCCAGCGGTTTGACAGGGACTGAAGCTTTCTTT.

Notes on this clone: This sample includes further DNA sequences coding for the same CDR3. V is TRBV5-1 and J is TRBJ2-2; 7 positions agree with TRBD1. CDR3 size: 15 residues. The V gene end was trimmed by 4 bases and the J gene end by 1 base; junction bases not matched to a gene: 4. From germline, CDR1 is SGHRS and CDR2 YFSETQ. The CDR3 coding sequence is TGCGCCAGCAGCCTCAGGACAGGGAACACCGGGGAGCTGTTTTTT. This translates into CASSLRTGNTGELFF.

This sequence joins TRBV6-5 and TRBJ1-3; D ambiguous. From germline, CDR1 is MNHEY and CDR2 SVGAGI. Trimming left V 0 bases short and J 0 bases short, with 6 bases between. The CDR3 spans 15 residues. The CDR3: CASSYSKGSGNTIYF. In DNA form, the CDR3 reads TGTGCCAGCAGTTACTCCAAGGGCTCTGGAAACACCATATATTTT.

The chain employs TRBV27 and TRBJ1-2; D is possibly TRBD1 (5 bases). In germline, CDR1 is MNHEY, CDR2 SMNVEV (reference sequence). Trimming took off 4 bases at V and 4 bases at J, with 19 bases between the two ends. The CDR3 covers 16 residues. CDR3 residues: CASSSTRAPGGYGYTF. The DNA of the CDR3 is TGTGCCAGCAGTTCCACCAGGGCTCCGGGCGGCTATGGCTACACCTTC.

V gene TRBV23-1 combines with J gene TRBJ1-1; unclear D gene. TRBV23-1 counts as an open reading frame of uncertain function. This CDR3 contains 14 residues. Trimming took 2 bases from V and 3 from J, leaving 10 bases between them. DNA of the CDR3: TGCGCCAGCAGTCAAAGGCCCGGATACACTGAAGCTTTCTTT. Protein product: CASSQRPGYTEAFF.

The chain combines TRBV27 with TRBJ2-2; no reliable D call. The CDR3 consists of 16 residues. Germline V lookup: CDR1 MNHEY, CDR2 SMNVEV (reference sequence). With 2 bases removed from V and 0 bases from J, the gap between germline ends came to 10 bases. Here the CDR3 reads CASSLLTVANTGELFF. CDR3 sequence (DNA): TGTGCCAGCAGTTTACTGACCGTCGCGAACACCGGGGAGCTGTTTTTT.

CDR3 protein: CASSSTGTSGRGETQYF. Written as DNA, the CDR3 is TGTGCCAGCAGCTCGACCGGGACTAGCGGGAGGGGTGAGACCCAGTACTTC. The chain joins TRBV9 to TRBJ2-5; 16 bases match TRBD2. Germline V gives CDR1 SGDLS, CDR2 YYNGEE. The ends lost 4 bases at V and 5 bases at J; junction bases unmatched: 8. The CDR3 is 17 amino acids.

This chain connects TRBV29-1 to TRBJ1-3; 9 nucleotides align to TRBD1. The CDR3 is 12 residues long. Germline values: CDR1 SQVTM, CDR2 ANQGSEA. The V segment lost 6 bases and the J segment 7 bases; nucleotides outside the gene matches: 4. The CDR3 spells CSVATGGNTIYF. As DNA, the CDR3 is TGCAGCGTCGCGACAGGGGGTAACACCATATATTTT.

In DNA, the CDR3 is TGCGCCAGCAGCAATGGTCTTAACACTGAAGCTTTCTTT. Residues: CASSNGLNTEAFF. V gene TRBV5-1 combines with J gene TRBJ1-1; no firm D call. Trimming removed 4 bases from V and 2 bases from J, with 9 bases in between. Germline CDR1 reads SGHRS; CDR2 reads YFSETQ. This CDR3 is built from 13 residues. Full variable domain (remainder filled in from reference TRBV5-1 and TRBJ1-1): KAGVTQTPRYLIKTRGQQVTLSCSPISGHRSVSWYQQTPGQGLQFLFEYFSETQRNKGNFPGRFSGRQFSNSRSEMNVSTLELGDSALYLCASSNGLNTEAFFGQGTRLTVV.

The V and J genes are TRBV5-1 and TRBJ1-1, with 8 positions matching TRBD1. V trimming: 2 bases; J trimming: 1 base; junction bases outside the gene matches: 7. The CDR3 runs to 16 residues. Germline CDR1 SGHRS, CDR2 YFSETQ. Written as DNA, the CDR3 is TGCGCCAGCAGCTTTGACGGACAGGGAGGGAACACTGAAGCTTTCTTT. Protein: CASSFDGQGGNTEAFF.

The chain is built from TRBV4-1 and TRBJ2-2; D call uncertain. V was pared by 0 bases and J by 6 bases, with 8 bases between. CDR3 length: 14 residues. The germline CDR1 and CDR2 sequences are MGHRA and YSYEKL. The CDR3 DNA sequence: TGCGCCAGCAGCCAAGAACGGGTCCCCGGGGAGCTGTTTTTT. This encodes CASSQERVPGELFF.

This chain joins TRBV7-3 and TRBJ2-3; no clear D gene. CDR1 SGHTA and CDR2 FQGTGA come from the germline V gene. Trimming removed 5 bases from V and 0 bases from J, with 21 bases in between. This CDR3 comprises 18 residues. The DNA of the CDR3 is TGTGCCAGCAGCCCTAATCACCTGGGCCCCGGGAGCACAGATACGCAGTATTTT. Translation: CASSPNHLGPGSTDTQYF. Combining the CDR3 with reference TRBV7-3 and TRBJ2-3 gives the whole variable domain GAGVSQTPSNKVTEKGKYVELRCDPISGHTALYWYRQSLGQGPEFLIYFQGTGAADDSGLPNDRFFAVRPEGSVSTLKIQRTERGDSAVYLCASSPNHLGPGSTDTQYFGPGTRLTVL.